The next 4 T cell receptor beta chains were all read from a single sample in a study of blood T cell repertoires in COVID-19. This table comes from immunoSEQ multiplex PCR, and its TCRdb copy is limited to in-frame clones, with some not included. This table holds about 66,000 clones, roughly 90% found once. Sequencing was done on a sample of peripheral blood. All receptors derive from a man aged 60-69 years with acute or convalescent COVID-19.

The chain is built from TRBV6-5 and TRBJ2-7, with D maybe TRBD1 (6 bases). The CDR3 runs 15 residues. V dropped 7 bases and J dropped 3 bases, with 19 bases sitting between them. Germline V CDR1 and CDR2: MNHEY, SVGAGI. CDR3 nucleotide sequence: TGTGCCAGCACCAGAAACAGGGTTGCCGTCTACGAGCAGTACTTC. It is translated as CASTRNRVAVYEQYF.

The rearrangement joins TRBV7-9 to TRBJ1-6; possible D gene TRBD1, 6 bases. The CDR3 contains 15 residues. V lost 5 bases to trimming and J lost 7 bases, with 15 bases between them. The germline gives CDR1 SEHNR, CDR2 FQNEAQ (reference sequence). CDR3 nucleotides: TGTGCCAGCAGCGACCGGGACATATCAAATTCACCCCTCCACTTT. This translates into CASSDRDISNSPLHF. The whole variable domain, remainder taken from reference TRBV7-9 and TRBJ1-6, is DTGVSQNPRHKITKRGQNVTFRCDPISEHNRLYWYRQTLGQGPEFLTYFQNEAQLEKSRLLSDRFSAERPKGSFSTLEIQRTEQGDSAMYLCASSDRDISNSPLHFGNGTRLTVT.

The chain is built from TRBV5-1 and TRBJ1-3, with TRBD1 as a possible D gene (5 bases). CDR3 length equals 14 residues. Trimming pared 2 bases from V and 1 base from J, leaving 7 bases between. CDR1 and CDR2 from the germline V gene are SGHRS and YFSETQ. This CDR3 reads CASSFQGSGNTIYF. Here the CDR3 DNA reads TGCGCCAGCAGCTTTCAGGGATCTGGAAACACCATATATTTT.

The rearrangement joins TRBV5-1 to TRBJ1-1; D is uncertain. Germline CDR1 SGHRS, CDR2 YFSETQ. V lost 0 bases and J 1 base, leaving 7 bases between the germline ends. The CDR3 is 14 residues long. The CDR3 reads CASSLGGRNTEAFF. The CDR3 DNA is TGCGCCAGCAGCTTGGGAGGTAGGAACACTGAAGCTTTCTTT.